The source of this T cell receptor beta chain is a study of radiation and T cells in renal cell carcinoma. General observations from the study: From baseline, blood top tumor clonotypes peaked at 2 weeks post-radiation.

V lost 1 base to trimming and J lost 6 bases, with 9 bases between them. Germline V lookup: CDR1 SNHLY, CDR2 FYNNEI. The CDR3 runs to 13 residues. As to this clone: As yet, its antigen is unknown.

Time point reported: baseline pretreatment blood. As for treatment: 15 Gy SBRT to primary tumor, nephrectomy 4 weeks later. The patient's renal cell carcinoma had clear cell pathology. Some clones are missing from TCRdb's copy, which holds only in-frame ones; the method was immunoSEQ multiplex PCR. The sample consists of 110,000 to 150,000 clones, around four fifths of them appearing once. The source was blood, collected from a patient whose treatment included radiotherapy and nephrectomy. V is TRBV2 and J is TRBJ1-2; the D is unclear. The sequence was collected from a woman aged 45 to 65 with renal cell carcinoma. CDR3 protein: CASSEGQWDGYTF. In DNA, the CDR3 is TGTGCCAGCAGTGAAGGGCAGTGGGATGGCTACACCTTC.